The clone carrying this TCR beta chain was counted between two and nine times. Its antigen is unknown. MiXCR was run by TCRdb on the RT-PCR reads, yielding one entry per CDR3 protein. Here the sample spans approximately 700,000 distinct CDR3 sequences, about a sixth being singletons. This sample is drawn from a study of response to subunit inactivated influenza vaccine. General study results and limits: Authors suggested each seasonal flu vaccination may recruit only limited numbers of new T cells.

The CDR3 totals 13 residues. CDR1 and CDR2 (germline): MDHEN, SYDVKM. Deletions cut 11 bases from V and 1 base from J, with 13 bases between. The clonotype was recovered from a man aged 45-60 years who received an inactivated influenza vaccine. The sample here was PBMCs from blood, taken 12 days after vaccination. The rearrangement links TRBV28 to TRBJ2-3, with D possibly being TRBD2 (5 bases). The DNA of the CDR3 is TGTGCCCACACGCAAGCGGGCACAGATACGCAGTATTTT. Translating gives CAHTQAGTDTQYF.